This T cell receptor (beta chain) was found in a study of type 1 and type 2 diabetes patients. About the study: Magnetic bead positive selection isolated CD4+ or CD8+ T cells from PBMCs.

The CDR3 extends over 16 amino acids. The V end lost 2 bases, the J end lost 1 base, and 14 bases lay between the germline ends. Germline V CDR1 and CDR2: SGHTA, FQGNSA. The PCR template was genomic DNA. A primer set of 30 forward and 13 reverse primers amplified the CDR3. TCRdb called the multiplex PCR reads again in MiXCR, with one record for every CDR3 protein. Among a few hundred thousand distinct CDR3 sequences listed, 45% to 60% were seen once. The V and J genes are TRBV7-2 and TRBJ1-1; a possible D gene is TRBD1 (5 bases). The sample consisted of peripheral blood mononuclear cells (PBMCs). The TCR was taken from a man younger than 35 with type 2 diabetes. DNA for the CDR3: TGTGCCAGCAGCTTAACGTTAGGGGTAGGGAACACTGAAGCTTTCTTT. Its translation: CASSLTLGVGNTEAFF.